A single sample is the source of the 8 T cell receptor beta chains below, sequenced in a study of lung T cells in sarcoidosis with Löfgren's syndrome. TCRdb reanalysed the reads using MiXCR and keeps one entry per CDR3 protein. The sample has roughly 19,000 distinct CDR3 sequences, less than 25% seen once; the top ten hold roughly 4.5%. The sequenced sample consisted of CD4+ T cells from PBMCs. The receptors were sampled from a human donor with sarcoidosis (Löfgren's syndrome or another form), or a control subject (not recorded which).

This clonotype occurred many times. This chain connects TRBV4-1 to TRBJ2-5, with D possibly being TRBD1 or TRBD2 (5 bases each). Germline CDR1 reads MGHRA; CDR2 reads YSYEKL. The CDR3 extends over 19 amino acids. The V and J ends lost 0 bases and 2 bases respectively, with 22 bases between them. CDR3 sequence: CASSQERGLAGTRQETQYF. DNA for the CDR3: TGCGCCAGCAGCCAAGAAAGAGGTCTGGCAGGGACGAGGCAAGAGACCCAGTACTTC.

In this sample, this clonotype turned up many times. The chain combines TRBV28 with TRBJ2-3; D gene ambiguous. Germline CDR1 reads MDHEN; CDR2 reads SYDVKM. The CDR3 is 12 amino acids. V was cut by 4 bases and J by 5 bases, with 7 bases left in between. CDR3 protein: CASSSMGDTQYF. The CDR3 DNA sequence: TGTGCCAGCAGTTCGATGGGAGATACGCAGTATTTT.

This clonotype was detected ten times or more. The chain couples TRBV12-3 or TRBV12-4 to TRBJ1-5, with 7 positions matching TRBD1. V was pared by 2 bases and J by 6 bases, with 1 base of the junction left unmatched. This CDR3 contains 13 residues. For the CDR3, the DNA is TGTGCCAGCAGTTTAACAGGGGTTCAGCCCCAGCATTTT. Translated: CASSLTGVQPQHF.

This clonotype is medium-sized within its sample. In nucleotides, the CDR3 is TGTGCCAGCAGCTTAAGTAGCGGGTACACAGATACGCAGTATTTT. Translating it yields CASSLSSGYTDTQYF. The chain is built from TRBV7-2 and TRBJ2-3, with TRBD2 identical over 7 bases. The CDR3 has 15 amino acids. Germline CDR1 is SGHTA and CDR2 is FQGNSA. After removal of 2 bases from V and 2 bases from J, the junction contained 4 bases not matched to a gene.

In the case of this clonotype: A much larger clone lies one base from this, so it may be a read error. The genes are TRBV7-2 and TRBJ1-1; maybe TRBD1 (6 bases). Germline V gene lookup returns CDR1 SGHTA and CDR2 FQGNSA. The CDR3 spans 13 residues. The CDR3 nucleotides are TGTGCCAGCAGCTTAGAGCTGGGGGCGCGGGCTCTCTTT. Its protein is CASSLELGARALF.

The chain recombines TRBV28 with TRBJ2-7, with D hard to call. Germline CDR1 MDHEN, CDR2 SYDVKM. The CDR3 is 13 residues long. V shed 2 bases and J shed 5 bases, with 10 bases lying between them. CDR3 sequence (DNA): TGTGCCAGCAGTTTAGGGCAGCCCAACGAGCAGTACTTC. Translating it yields CASSLGQPNEQYF.

The chain joins TRBV9 to TRBJ2-4; either TRBD1 or TRBD2 may supply D (6 bases each). Germline-derived CDR1 and CDR2 are SGDLS and YYNGEE. V dropped 3 bases and J dropped 9 bases, with 16 bases sitting between them. The CDR3 contains 14 residues. The CDR3 DNA sequence: TGTGCCAGCAGCGCCGTCGGGGGCGAGGGCATTCAGTACTTC. It encodes CASSAVGGEGIQYF.

The sample holds a few counts of this clonotype. This rearrangement joins TRBV19 to TRBJ2-5; TRBD1 agrees at 10 bases. The V gene's germline CDR1 is LNHDA and CDR2 SQIVND (reference sequence). CDR3 length: 15 residues. With V trimmed by 5 bases and J by 4 bases, 7 bases remained unmatched. The CDR3 region is CASSPQTGGVETQYF. CDR3 in DNA: TGTGCCAGTAGTCCCCAGACAGGGGGCGTAGAGACCCAGTACTTC.